A single sample gave rise to the 31 T cell receptor beta chains below, sequenced in a study of T cells in tuberculosis. Measured with immunoSEQ multiplex PCR; TCRdb has only the in-frame clones, and not every one. The sample has 30,000 or so clones, 90% to 95% seen once. Time point: new active TB diagnosis, blood taken before or within 7 days of starting treatment. The sequencing here drew on PBMCs, taken at tuberculosis diagnosis. The receptor source for this set is an adult with tuberculosis. Some clones in this sample may be carry-over from other donors' samples.

This clone was recorded only once. The chain couples TRBV11-2 to TRBJ2-1; maybe TRBD1 (6 bases). V was shortened by 4 bases and J by 5 bases, with 12 bases between the two germline ends. CDR1 and CDR2 from the germline V gene are SGHAT and FQNNGV. The CDR3 length is 14 residues. CDR3 in amino acids: CASSSRGVDNEQFF. CDR3 in DNA: TGTGCCAGCAGCTCCAGGGGAGTGGACAATGAGCAGTTCTTC. Using reference TRBV11-2 and TRBJ2-1 for the parts outside the CDR3, the full variable domain is EAGVAQSPRYKIIEKRQSVAFWCNPISGHATLYWYQQILGQGPKLLIQFQNNGVVDDSQLPKDRFSAERLKGVDSTLKIQPAKLEDSAVYLCASSSRGVDNEQFFGPGTRLTVL.

The chain combines TRBV2 with TRBJ1-1; D may be TRBD1 (5 bases). This CDR3 spans 10 amino acids. The germline V gene has CDR1 SNHLY and CDR2 FYNNEI. Trimming took 7 bases from V and 7 from J, leaving 7 bases between them. This chain's CDR3 is CASKGFEAFF. CDR3 nucleotides: TGTGCCAGCAAGGGGTTTGAAGCTTTCTTT.

The CDR3 DNA is TGCGCCAGCAGCCAAGGTCAAGAGAAGTACCAAGAGACCCAGTACTTC. Its protein is CASSQGQEKYQETQYF. The chain joins TRBV4-1 to TRBJ2-5; D gene ambiguous. This CDR3 is 16 amino acids long. Trimming took 1 base from V and 0 from J, leaving 12 bases between them. CDR1 and CDR2 from the germline V gene are MGHRA and YSYEKL.

The CDR3 loop is CASSGGQGWYGYTF. The CDR3 DNA is TGTGCCAGCAGCGGGGGACAGGGCTGGTATGGCTACACCTTC. J is TRBJ1-2 and V is TRBV25-1, with 9 nucleotides matching TRBD1. The germline gives CDR1 MGHDK, CDR2 SYGVNS. The ends lost 6 bases at V and 5 bases at J; junction bases unmatched: 7. This CDR3 has 14 amino acids.

This chain uses TRBV4-1 with TRBJ2-1; possible D gene TRBD2, 6 bases. The V end lost 4 bases, the J end lost 7 bases, and 23 bases lay between the germline ends. Germline CDR1 and CDR2: MGHRA and YSYEKL. CDR3 length: 17 amino acids. CDR3: CASSPISGPGGFNEQFF. The CDR3 nucleotides read TGCGCCAGCAGCCCTATCTCCGGGCCCGGGGGATTTAATGAGCAGTTCTTC.

The J gene is TRBJ2-7, the V gene TRBV4-1; 10 bases line up with TRBD1. CDR3 length: 15 amino acids. Germline V lookup: CDR1 MGHRA, CDR2 YSYEKL. The trim removed 0 bases at V and 7 bases at J, leaving 6 bases unmatched. CDR3 amino acids: CASSQDSTGGWEQYF. The DNA for the CDR3 is TGCGCCAGCAGCCAAGATTCGACAGGGGGCTGGGAGCAGTACTTC.

In nucleotides, the CDR3 is TGTGCCAGCAGTGAGCGACAGGGATGGTATGAAAAACTGTTTTTT. This gives the protein CASSERQGWYEKLFF. V gene TRBV6-1 combines with J gene TRBJ1-4; 7 bases are shared with TRBD1. Per the germline V gene, CDR1 is MNHNS and CDR2 is SASEGT. Trimming cost V 3 bases and J 6 bases; bases outside gene matches: 7. The length of the CDR3 is 15 residues.

The CDR3 DNA reads TGTGCCAGCAGCTTGTCTGGGGGGGACACCACTGAAGCTTTCTTT. It is translated as CASSLSGGDTTEAFF. V and J are TRBV5-8 and TRBJ1-1; maybe TRBD1 (6 bases). Trimming cost V 1 base and J 4 bases, with 14 bases left between them. Germline loops: CDR1 SGHTS, CDR2 YDEGEE. This CDR3 comprises 15 residues.

V gene TRBV5-1 combines with J gene TRBJ1-6; unclear D gene. Trimming pared 0 bases from V and 10 bases from J, leaving 14 bases between. CDR1 is SGHRS and CDR2 is YFSETQ in the germline V gene. This CDR3 is built from 15 residues. The CDR3 sequence is CASSLVQLAESPLHF. The CDR3 DNA reads as TGCGCCAGCAGCTTGGTACAATTAGCAGAGTCACCCCTCCACTTT.

The V call is TRBV30, the J call TRBJ1-1; D might be TRBD1 (5 bases). Germline CDR1 reads GTSNPN; CDR2 reads SVGIG (reference sequence). V gave up 1 base and J gave up 6 bases, with 21 bases separating them. The CDR3 extends over 16 amino acids. CDR3 in DNA: TGTGCCTGGAGTGGCAGGGTTACTCTTCGGCCCGCTGAAGCTTTCTTT. This codes for CAWSGRVTLRPAEAFF.

V usage is TRBV6-5 and J usage is TRBJ2-7, with D perhaps TRBD1 (6 bases). V was cut by 6 bases and J by 2 bases, with 11 bases left in between. CDR3 size: 13 residues. From germline, CDR1 is MNHEY and CDR2 SVGAGI. This CDR3 reads CASRGANPYEQYF. The DNA for the CDR3 is TGTGCCAGCAGGGGGGCCAACCCCTACGAGCAGTACTTC.

The chain recombines TRBV5-1 with TRBJ1-1; the D is unclear. From germline, CDR1 is SGHRS and CDR2 YFSETQ. This CDR3 contains 15 residues. V was clipped by 0 bases and J by 0 bases, with 9 bases between them. The CDR3 sequence is CASSLALQLNTEAFF. CDR3 nucleotide sequence: TGCGCCAGCAGCTTGGCCTTACAGCTGAACACTGAAGCTTTCTTT. Combining the CDR3 with reference TRBV5-1 and TRBJ1-1 gives the whole variable domain KAGVTQTPRYLIKTRGQQVTLSCSPISGHRSVSWYQQTPGQGLQFLFEYFSETQRNKGNFPGRFSGRQFSNSRSEMNVSTLELGDSALYLCASSLALQLNTEAFFGQGTRLTVV.

This chain joins TRBV27 and TRBJ1-4, with 7 nucleotides matching TRBD1. Germline V gene data show CDR1 as MNHEY and CDR2 as SMNVEV (reference sequence). The CDR3 has 15 amino acids. V shed 6 bases, J shed 3 bases, and the junction held 7 bases outside the gene matches. CDR3 residues: CASRPGGTANEKLFF. The CDR3 region has the DNA TGTGCCAGCAGACCAGGGGGGACAGCTAATGAAAAACTGTTTTTT.

V usage is TRBV5-1 and J usage is TRBJ1-1; 8 nucleotides match TRBD1. The germline CDR1 and CDR2 sequences are SGHRS and YFSETQ. J was trimmed by 3 bases and V by 3 bases; bases with no gene match: 1. The CDR3 runs 13 residues. The CDR3 loop reads CASSSDRDTEAFF. The CDR3 nucleotides are TGCGCCAGCAGCTCGGACAGGGACACTGAAGCTTTCTTT.

The V and J genes are TRBV11-3 and TRBJ2-1, with 9 bases matching TRBD1. This CDR3 region has 16 residues. J lost 5 bases, V lost 1 base, and 6 bases had no gene match. From germline, CDR1 is SGHNT and CDR2 YENEEA. The CDR3: CASSLGQGGFDNEQFF. CDR3 DNA sequence: TGTGCCAGCAGCTTAGGACAGGGGGGTTTCGACAATGAGCAGTTCTTC. Combining the CDR3 with reference TRBV11-3 and TRBJ2-1 gives the whole variable domain EAGVVQSPRYKIIEKKQPVAFWCNPISGHNTLYWYLQNLGQGPELLIRYENEEAVDDSQLPKDRFSAERLKGVDSTLKIQPAELGDSAVYLCASSLGQGGFDNEQFFGPGTRLTVL.

This chain links TRBV5-1 with TRBJ2-2; D ambiguous. The CDR3 totals 13 residues. Germline CDR1 reads SGHRS; CDR2 reads YFSETQ. V lost 2 bases to trimming and J lost 6 bases, with 8 bases between them. The CDR3 region is CASSFTGPGELFF. DNA for the CDR3: TGCGCCAGCAGCTTCACGGGTCCCGGGGAGCTGTTTTTT.

The chain combines TRBV30 with TRBJ1-1; 7 bases map to TRBD1. Germline lookup yields CDR1 GTSNPN and CDR2 SVGIG (reference sequence). This CDR3 has 15 residues. Unmatched junction bases numbered 9, after V lost 4 bases and J lost 1 base. CDR3 sequence: CAWTTNRGWNTEAFF. CDR3 in DNA: TGTGCCTGGACCACAAACAGGGGTTGGAACACTGAAGCTTTCTTT.

This clone was counted only a few times. The chain links TRBV10-1 to TRBJ1-6, with D perhaps matching TRBD1 (5 bases). The CDR3 consists of 13 residues. Germline V gene data show CDR1 as WNHNN and CDR2 as SYGVQD (reference sequence). V gave up 8 bases and J gave up 6 bases, with 11 bases separating them. CDR3 in DNA: TGCGCCAGCGGGCAGGGAGGTAATTCACCCCTCCACTTT. Its protein is CASGQGGNSPLHF.

The V call is TRBV7-2, the J call TRBJ1-1; 8 nucleotides agree with TRBD1. This CDR3 is built from 15 residues. CDR1 SGHTA and CDR2 FQGNSA come from the germline V gene. J lost 5 bases, V lost 5 bases, and 10 bases had no gene match. The CDR3, as DNA: TGTGCCAGCAGCCAACAGGGGGGCGCGGGAACTGAAGCTTTCTTT. As protein: CASSQQGGAGTEAFF. The variable domain in full, with the rest retrieved from reference TRBV7-2 and TRBJ1-1, is GAGVSQSPSNKVTEKGKDVELRCDPISGHTALYWYRQSLGQGLEFLIYFQGNSAPDKSGLPSDRFSAERTGGSVSTLTIQRTQQEDSAVYLCASSQQGGAGTEAFFGQGTRLTVV.

V gene TRBV27 combines with J gene TRBJ2-7; 8 nucleotides align to TRBD1. J lost 7 bases, V lost 2 bases, and 7 bases had no gene match. Germline lookup yields CDR1 MNHEY and CDR2 SMNVEV (reference sequence). This CDR3 is 14 amino acids long. The CDR3 loop reads CASSLHRGEREQYF. CDR3 DNA: TGTGCCAGCAGTTTACACAGGGGGGAGAGGGAGCAGTACTTC.

The chain has TRBV5-1 and TRBJ1-1; 7 bases match TRBD1. Germline V gene data show CDR1 as SGHRS and CDR2 as YFSETQ. The CDR3 sequence is 15 residues long. V trimming: 4 bases; J trimming: 5 bases; junction bases outside the gene matches: 11. CDR3 loop: CASSGRQGGRTEAFF. The CDR3 bases are TGCGCCAGCAGCGGAAGACAGGGTGGGAGGACTGAAGCTTTCTTT.

This chain uses TRBV6-1 with TRBJ1-3; D is uncertain. The germline V and J ends were trimmed by 6 bases and 4 bases, with 7 bases remaining between them. CDR3 size: 12 residues. CDR1 and CDR2 (germline): MNHNS, SASEGT. The CDR3 protein is CASSLRGNTIYF. The CDR3 DNA follows: TGTGCCAGCAGCCTCAGGGGAAACACCATATATTTT.

This chain uses TRBV19 with TRBJ1-2, with D perhaps matching TRBD1 (6 bases). The V gene's germline CDR1 is LNHDA and CDR2 SQIVND (reference sequence). The CDR3 runs 12 residues. The V end was cut by 4 bases, the J end by 8 bases, with 11 bases between. In nucleotides, the CDR3 is TGTGCCAGTAGTAACAGGGAGAGGGGCTACACCTTC. It specifies CASSNRERGYTF.

The V and J genes are TRBV10-3 and TRBJ2-7; possible D gene TRBD2, 6 bases. Trimming pared 6 bases from V and 3 bases from J, leaving 12 bases between. The CDR3 loop spans 13 amino acids. Germline assignment: CDR1 ENHRY and CDR2 SYGVKD. The CDR3 nucleotides read TGTGCCATCAGAAACATGACTAGCTACGAGCAGTACTTC. As protein: CAIRNMTSYEQYF.

This rearrangement joins TRBV5-1 to TRBJ2-1, with TRBD2 matching over 8 bases. The J segment lost 2 bases and the V segment lost 0 bases, leaving 1 base of the junction unmatched. Germline lookup yields CDR1 SGHRS and CDR2 YFSETQ. The CDR3 covers 15 residues. The CDR3 loop reads CASSLAGGAYNEQFF. CDR3 in DNA: TGCGCCAGCAGCTTGGCCGGGGGGGCCTACAATGAGCAGTTCTTC.

The chain links TRBV12-5 to TRBJ2-2, with no clear D. There are 12 residues in the CDR3. The germline CDR1 and CDR2 sequences are LGHNT and FRNRAP. Trimming took off 3 bases at V and 8 bases at J, with 7 bases between the two ends. The CDR3 region is CASGFQAGELFF. CDR3 coding DNA: TGTGCTAGTGGTTTCCAGGCGGGGGAGCTGTTTTTT.

This sequence joins TRBV29-1 and TRBJ1-1; 9 bases are shared with TRBD1. V lost 4 bases and J lost 4; bases outside the gene matches: 10. This CDR3 is built from 15 residues. Germline V gene sequence: CDR1 SQVTM, CDR2 ANQGSEA. This CDR3 is CSVAGQGVIGTEAFF. CDR3 nucleotide sequence: TGCAGCGTTGCGGGACAGGGCGTCATTGGCACTGAAGCTTTCTTT.

This chain joins TRBV5-1 and TRBJ1-1; weak D call: TRBD1 (6 bases). Trimming took off 3 bases at V and 1 base at J, with 13 bases between the two ends. CDR1 SGHRS and CDR2 YFSETQ come from the germline V gene. The CDR3 runs 15 residues. In nucleotides, the CDR3 is TGCGCCAGCAGCTGGGGGCCCGACCCGAACACTGAAGCTTTCTTT. This encodes CASSWGPDPNTEAFF.

The chain carries TRBV5-1 and TRBJ1-1; maybe TRBD1 (6 bases). The germline V gene encodes CDR1 SGHRS and CDR2 YFSETQ. V lost 7 bases and J lost 1, with 17 bases in between. This CDR3 spans 15 amino acids. The CDR3 sequence: CASEIMRGGNTEAFF. CDR3 in DNA: TGCGCCAGCGAGATAATGAGAGGGGGGAACACTGAAGCTTTCTTT.

The chain carries TRBV19 and TRBJ2-7; 9 bases line up with TRBD1. The V and J ends lost 6 bases and 6 bases, in that order; junction bases with no gene match: 9. The CDR3 has 14 residues. Per germline, CDR1 LNHDA and CDR2 SQIVND (reference sequence). CDR3 protein: CASSLGQGNGEQYF. The CDR3 nucleotides are TGTGCCAGTAGCTTGGGACAGGGTAACGGCGAGCAGTACTTC.

The rearrangement joins TRBV2 to TRBJ2-2, with TRBD2 matching over 13 bases. The CDR3 loop spans 17 amino acids. Germline loops: CDR1 SNHLY, CDR2 FYNNEI. The junction had 6 bases not matched to a gene; V was cut back by 1 base and J by 7 bases. CDR3 sequence: CASSEGLAGGSVGELFF. Here the CDR3 DNA reads TGTGCCAGCAGTGAAGGACTAGCGGGGGGCAGTGTCGGGGAGCTGTTTTTT. Variable domain in full (rest from reference TRBV2 and TRBJ2-2): EPEVTQTPSHQVTQMGQEVILRCVPISNHLYFYWYRQILGQKVEFLVSFYNNEISEKSEIFDDQFSVERPDGSNFTLKIRSTKLEDSAMYFCASSEGLAGGSVGELFFGEGSRLTVL.